This passage covers 29 T cell receptor beta chains from one sample sequenced in a study of T cell changes during pregnancy in multiple sclerosis. Sequencing was performed with immunoSEQ multiplex PCR; in TCRdb, only in-frame clones are kept and a portion is missing. The table records about 70,000 clones, approximately 92% of them present only once. Sequenced material: CD8+ T cells from peripheral blood mononuclear cells, taken in the third trimester of pregnancy. The receptors here all came from a female donor in good health, enrolled as a control in a pregnancy study.

CDR3 region: CASSADGGAEETQYF. In nucleotides, the CDR3 is TGTGCCAGCAGCGCGGACGGGGGGGCCGAAGAGACCCAGTACTTC. This sequence joins TRBV9 and TRBJ2-5; 8 nucleotides align to TRBD2. V lost 3 bases, J lost 3 bases, and 7 bases stayed unmatched. Germline values: CDR1 SGDLS, CDR2 YYNGEE. This CDR3 region has 15 residues. Variable domain in full (rest from reference TRBV9 and TRBJ2-5): DSGVTQTPKHLITATGQRVTLRCSPRSGDLSVYWYQQSLDQGLQFLIQYYNGEERAKGNILERFSAQQFPDLHSELNLSSLELGDSALYFCASSADGGAEETQYFGPGTRLLVL.

The CDR3 region is CASSPSSATNEKLFF. The CDR3, as DNA: TGTGCCAGCTCACCATCGAGTGCAACTAATGAAAAACTGTTTTTT. V gene TRBV18 combines with J gene TRBJ1-4; the D is unclear. The CDR3 spans 15 residues. Trimming stripped 2 bases from V and 0 bases from J, with 7 bases between. Looked up from germline, CDR1 is KGHSH and CDR2 is LQKENI.

The chain carries TRBV19 and TRBJ1-1; the D is unclear. V was cut by 5 bases and J by 1 base, with 11 bases left in between. Germline V CDR1 and CDR2: LNHDA, SQIVND (reference sequence). The CDR3 loop spans 14 amino acids. This CDR3 is CASSSSAQNTEAFF. The CDR3 region has the DNA TGTGCCAGTAGTTCCAGCGCCCAGAACACTGAAGCTTTCTTT.

V usage is TRBV28 and J usage is TRBJ2-7; tentatively, D is TRBD1 (6 bases). Between the trimmed V and J ends, which lost 3 bases and 0 bases, there was a span of 21 bases. CDR1 MDHEN and CDR2 SYDVKM come from the germline V gene. The CDR3 is made up of 18 amino acids. Here the CDR3 DNA reads TGTGCCAGCAGTTTCGATACGAAAGGACAGCGTAGCTCCTACGAGCAGTACTTC. Translation gives CASSFDTKGQRSSYEQYF.

The V call is TRBV5-1, the J call TRBJ2-7; D may be TRBD2 (7 bases). Trimming took 1 base from V and 2 from J, leaving 13 bases between them. Germline values: CDR1 SGHRS, CDR2 YFSETQ. The length of the CDR3 is 15 residues. Here the CDR3 reads CASSLSWGGPYEQYF. The CDR3, as DNA: TGCGCCAGCAGCTTGAGTTGGGGGGGGCCCTACGAGCAGTACTTC. Filled out from reference TRBV5-1 and TRBJ2-7, the complete variable domain reads KAGVTQTPRYLIKTRGQQVTLSCSPISGHRSVSWYQQTPGQGLQFLFEYFSETQRNKGNFPGRFSGRQFSNSRSEMNVSTLELGDSALYLCASSLSWGGPYEQYFGPGTRLTVT.

The rearrangement uses TRBV30 and TRBJ1-5, with 7 bases lining up with TRBD1. Trimming cost V 1 base and J 5 bases; bases outside gene matches: 2. Germline CDR1 reads GTSNPN; CDR2 reads SVGIG (reference sequence). This CDR3 contains 13 residues. CDR3 in DNA: TGTGCCTGGAGTGGACAGGGCGATCAGCCCCAGCATTTT. Its translation: CAWSGQGDQPQHF. The complete variable domain, with remaining parts taken from reference TRBV30 and TRBJ1-5, reads SQTIHQWPATLVQPVGSPLSLECTVEGTSNPNLYWYRQAAGRGLQLLFYSVGIGQISSEVPQNLSASRPQDRQFILSSKKLLLSDSGFYLCAWSGQGDQPQHFGDGTRLSIL.

V usage is TRBV2 and J usage is TRBJ2-1; TRBD2 matches 7 bases. The CDR3 has 15 residues. V was clipped by 8 bases and J by 3 bases; unmatched bases: 10. Germline assignment: CDR1 SNHLY and CDR2 FYNNEI. CDR3 in amino acids: CASQGGAGFYNEQFF. CDR3 DNA sequence: TGTGCCAGCCAAGGCGGAGCGGGGTTCTACAATGAGCAGTTCTTC.

The V and J genes are TRBV4-3 and TRBJ2-3, with 12 bases lining up with TRBD2. After removal of 0 bases from V and 2 bases from J, the junction contained 3 bases not matched to a gene. CDR1 and CDR2 from the germline V gene are LGHNA and YSLEER. The CDR3 contains 17 residues. CDR3 coding DNA: TGCGCCAGCAGCCAAGATCTAGCGGGGGGGCCCACAGATACGCAGTATTTT. Translated, it gives CASSQDLAGGPTDTQYF.

This chain connects TRBV5-1 to TRBJ2-1, with 12 bases that match TRBD2. With 1 base clipped from V and 7 bases from J, the junction kept 6 bases outside the gene matches. Per germline, CDR1 SGHRS and CDR2 YFSETQ. The CDR3 spans 16 residues. Here the CDR3 DNA reads TGCGCCAGCAGCTTGTCCCCTAGCGGGGGGGGAAATGAGCAGTTCTTC. Amino acids: CASSLSPSGGGNEQFF. The variable domain in full, completed from reference TRBV5-1 and TRBJ2-1, reads KAGVTQTPRYLIKTRGQQVTLSCSPISGHRSVSWYQQTPGQGLQFLFEYFSETQRNKGNFPGRFSGRQFSNSRSEMNVSTLELGDSALYLCASSLSPSGGGNEQFFGPGTRLTVL.

The chain combines TRBV7-2 with TRBJ2-1; 10 bases fit TRBD2. The germline V gene encodes CDR1 SGHTA and CDR2 FQGNSA. The CDR3 runs to 16 residues. V shed 5 bases, J shed 5 bases, and the junction held 9 bases outside the gene matches. The CDR3 is CASSPALAGLNNEQFF. CDR3 nucleotide sequence: TGTGCCAGCAGCCCCGCACTAGCGGGGCTTAACAATGAGCAGTTCTTC.

This chain uses TRBV4-3 with TRBJ2-1; 7 nucleotides match TRBD1. The CDR3 covers 13 residues. Germline trimming cut 5 bases from V and 6 bases from J; bases unmatched to any gene: 4. The germline V gene has CDR1 LGHNA and CDR2 YSLEER. The CDR3 DNA reads as TGCGCCAGCAGCGCCGGGACAGTCAATGAGCAGTTCTTC. Residues: CASSAGTVNEQFF.

The chain has TRBV25-1 and TRBJ2-2; 7 bases agree with TRBD1. This CDR3 spans 15 amino acids. Germline V gene data show CDR1 as MGHDK and CDR2 as SYGVNS. V gave up 6 bases and J gave up 3 bases; unmatched junction bases: 7. The CDR3 DNA is TGTGCCAGCAGCCCGACAGGGCTGTACACCGGGGAGCTGTTTTTT. Its protein product is CASSPTGLYTGELFF.

The chain uses TRBV5-6 and TRBJ2-7; 7 bases line up with TRBD1. Germline assignment: CDR1 SGHDT and CDR2 YYEEEE. The V gene end was trimmed by 4 bases and the J gene end by 3 bases; junction bases not matched to a gene: 19. CDR3 length: 18 amino acids. In DNA, the CDR3 is TGTGCCAGCAGCCAAAGACCACCATACAGGGGTCCGGACTACGAGCAGTACTTC. Translated, it gives CASSQRPPYRGPDYEQYF. Complete variable domain (other parts from reference TRBV5-6 and TRBJ2-7): DAGVTQSPTHLIKTRGQQVTLRCSPKSGHDTVSWYQQALGQGPQFIFQYYEEEERQRGNFPDRFSGHQFPNYSSELNVNALLLGDSALYLCASSQRPPYRGPDYEQYFGPGTRLTVT.

This chain joins TRBV27 and TRBJ2-7, with a weak D call TRBD1 (6 bases). V was shortened by 5 bases and J by 2 bases, with 16 bases between the two germline ends. The CDR3 has 15 residues. Germline CDR1 reads MNHEY; CDR2 reads SMNVEV (reference sequence). CDR3 sequence (DNA): TGTGCCAGCAGTGCGGTACAGGGTACGGCCTACGAGCAGTACTTC. The encoded protein is CASSAVQGTAYEQYF.

In DNA form, the CDR3 reads TGTGCCAGCAGCTTAGGGGGGGGAAATCAGCCCCAGCATTTT. Protein product: CASSLGGGNQPQHF. The chain carries TRBV7-8 and TRBJ1-5; weak D call: TRBD1 (5 bases). The ends were cut back, 1 base at V and 4 bases at J, with 8 bases in the middle. Germline V lookup: CDR1 SGHVS, CDR2 FQNEAQ. CDR3 length: 14 amino acids. Full variable domain (outside the CDR3, taken from reference TRBV7-8 and TRBJ1-5): GAGVSQSPRYKVAKRGQDVALRCDPISGHVSLFWYQQALGQGPEFLTYFQNEAQLDKSGLPSDRFFAERPEGSVSTLKIQRTQQEDSAVYLCASSLGGGNQPQHFGDGTRLSIL.

This clone was recorded once. Germline is not matched at one junction end, which may reflect a read error. This sequence joins TRBV29-1 and TRBJ1-4, with D possibly TRBD1 on 6 matching bases. Germline V gene data show CDR1 as SQVTM and CDR2 as ANQGSEA. The CDR3 length is 15 residues. The chain's CDR3 is CSVGVRGRTDEKLFF. CDR3 nucleotides: TGCAGCGTTGGGGTGCGGGGGCGAACTGATGAAAAACTGTTTTTT.

This chain links TRBV4-1 with TRBJ1-1, with TRBD1 identical over 7 bases. The V gene end was trimmed by 3 bases and the J gene end by 1 base; junction bases not matched to a gene: 11. The CDR3 sequence is 17 residues long. The V gene's germline CDR1 is MGHRA and CDR2 YSYEKL. The DNA for the CDR3 is TGCGCCAGCAGCCAGTACCACTTGACAGGGACGAACACTGAAGCTTTCTTT. It translates to CASSQYHLTGTNTEAFF.

This chain uses TRBV5-6 with TRBJ2-1, with 7 nucleotides matching TRBD2. CDR1 SGHDT and CDR2 YYEEEE come from the germline V gene. CDR3 size: 15 residues. Trimming removed 4 bases from V and 8 bases from J; junction bases left unmatched: 12. The CDR3 spells CASSNTSASIYEQFF. The CDR3, as DNA: TGTGCCAGCAGCAATACTAGCGCTTCCATCTATGAGCAGTTCTTC.

The genes are TRBV7-2 and TRBJ1-2, with D tentatively TRBD1 (5 bases). There are 16 residues in the CDR3. V lost 2 bases, J lost 1 base, and 14 bases lay in between. Germline V gene sequence: CDR1 SGHTA, CDR2 FQGNSA. The chain's CDR3 is CASSLTSDSYNYGYTF. CDR3 nucleotides: TGTGCCAGCAGCTTAACCTCAGACAGCTATAACTATGGCTACACCTTC.

A note on this clone: Distinct nucleotide sequences in the sample also encode this CDR3. V gene TRBV4-2 combines with J gene TRBJ2-2; 12 nucleotides match TRBD2. The V gene end was trimmed by 4 bases and the J gene end by 2 bases; junction bases not matched to a gene: 8. The CDR3 is 18 residues long. In germline, CDR1 is LGHNA, CDR2 YNFKEQ. The CDR3 spells CASSRPTSGGSNTGELFF. DNA for the CDR3: TGTGCCAGCAGCCGACCGACTAGCGGGGGATCTAACACCGGGGAGCTGTTTTTT.

This clone appeared a single time. The chain has TRBV5-6 and TRBJ1-6; 9 bases agree with TRBD1. The CDR3 has 14 residues. Germline-derived CDR1 and CDR2 are SGHDT and YYEEEE. V lost 4 bases, J lost 6 bases, and 2 bases stayed unmatched. The CDR3 is CASSGDRANSPLHF. CDR3 DNA: TGTGCCAGCAGCGGGGACAGGGCTAATTCACCCCTCCACTTT.

This chain uses TRBV7-8 with TRBJ1-1; possible D gene TRBD1, 5 bases. The CDR3 totals 13 residues. Trimming pared 7 bases from V and 5 bases from J, leaving 14 bases between. Germline CDR1 reads SGHVS; CDR2 reads FQNEAQ. This chain's CDR3 is CASTRAGVTEAFF. Written as DNA, the CDR3 is TGTGCCAGCACGCGGGCGGGGGTTACTGAAGCTTTCTTT.

The rearrangement links TRBV7-8 to TRBJ1-4; TRBD1 aligns across 9 bases. With V trimmed by 6 bases and J by 6 bases, 14 bases remained unmatched. In germline, CDR1 is SGHVS, CDR2 FQNEAQ. The CDR3 runs 17 residues. CDR3 DNA: TGTGCCAGCAGGGGCGGGGACAGGGAAAATTTAGATGAAAAACTGTTTTTT. Translation gives CASRGGDRENLDEKLFF.

The chain couples TRBV7-9 to TRBJ2-7; TRBD1 might be the D (5 bases). Trimming shortened V by 4 bases and J by 4 bases, and 11 bases separated the two germline ends. The CDR3 is 13 residues long. Germline V gene lookup returns CDR1 SEHNR and CDR2 FQNEAQ (reference sequence). For the CDR3, the DNA is TGTGCCAGCAGCTCGGGTGGGGCTTACGAGCAGTACTTC. Translated: CASSSGGAYEQYF.

As regards this clone: One end of the junction varies from germline; a read error may be responsible. The CDR3 sequence: CASSLGSYPETQYF. The CDR3 DNA sequence: TGTGCTAGCAGCTTGGGGAGCTACCCAGAGACCCAGTACTTC. V gene TRBV7-7 combines with J gene TRBJ2-5; D might be TRBD2 (5 bases). The germline CDR1 and CDR2 sequences are SSHAT and FNYEAQ (reference sequence). This CDR3 is built from 14 residues.

V is TRBV23-1 and J is TRBJ1-4; 8 bases fit TRBD1. TRBV23-1 has ORF status, its function being uncertain. CDR3 length: 16 amino acids. J gave up 6 bases and V 4 bases, and 10 bases lay outside the gene matches. Written as DNA, the CDR3 is TGCGCCAGCAGTCGGGGCAGGGGGCTTTTCGATGAAAAACTGTTTTTT. Amino acid sequence: CASSRGRGLFDEKLFF.

The gene calls are TRBV20-1 and TRBJ1-1; 7 bases are shared with TRBD1. The V gene's germline CDR1 is DFQATT and CDR2 SNEGSKA (reference sequence). Trimming took 4 bases from V and 8 from J; bases not matched to a gene: 4. The CDR3 covers 11 residues. CDR3 in amino acids: CSAIRTGEAFF. DNA of the CDR3: TGCAGTGCTATACGGACAGGCGAAGCTTTCTTT.

J is TRBJ1-3 and V is TRBV4-3; D perhaps matches TRBD1 (6 bases). This CDR3 has 18 residues. Deletions cut 1 base from V and 3 bases from J, with 19 bases between. Germline V gene sequence: CDR1 LGHNA, CDR2 YSLEER. The CDR3 loop is CASSQGFRGALDGNTIYF. The CDR3 nucleotides read TGCGCCAGCAGCCAAGGCTTCCGGGGGGCCCTAGATGGAAACACCATATATTTT.

The genes are TRBV6-5 and TRBJ2-2, with D possibly TRBD1 on 6 matching bases. The germline V gene has CDR1 MNHEY and CDR2 SVGAGI. This CDR3 contains 15 residues. V shed 0 bases and J shed 1 base, with 6 bases lying between them. CDR3 DNA sequence: TGTGCCAGCAGTTACTCGACAGGGAACACCGGGGAGCTGTTTTTT. Encoded protein: CASSYSTGNTGELFF.